In its sample, the clone carrying this T cell receptor (beta chain) was seen many times. Its antigen remains unidentified. TCRdb reprocessed the 5' RACE reads with MiXCR, giving one entry per CDR3 protein. The sample carries 300,000 to 400,000 distinct CDR3 sequences, 7.5% to 9% recorded once. The sample originates from a study of T cells after yellow fever vaccination. Whole-study findings and limits: Abundant bulk-population clonotypes could contaminate the FACS-sorted repertoires. Booster sampling recovered most clones from primary vaccination (around 97% CD4, approximately 88% CD8). Clonotypes shared by both compartments, CD4 and CD8, made up a small share. The secondary response peaked faster, at day 5 versus 15, but was weaker.

From germline, CDR1 is DFQATT and CDR2 SNEGSKA (reference sequence). V lost 6 bases and J 1 base, leaving 15 bases between the germline ends. The CDR3 covers 15 residues. The specimen was PBMCs, collected on the day of the first yellow fever vaccination. The source of this sequence is a man in his late teens or twenties who received the YFV17D yellow fever vaccine. The chain carries TRBV20-1 and TRBJ2-2, with a weak D call TRBD2 (7 bases). The CDR3 here is CSAREGHLNTGELFF. DNA of the CDR3: TGCAGTGCGAGGGAGGGACACCTGAACACCGGGGAGCTGTTTTTT.